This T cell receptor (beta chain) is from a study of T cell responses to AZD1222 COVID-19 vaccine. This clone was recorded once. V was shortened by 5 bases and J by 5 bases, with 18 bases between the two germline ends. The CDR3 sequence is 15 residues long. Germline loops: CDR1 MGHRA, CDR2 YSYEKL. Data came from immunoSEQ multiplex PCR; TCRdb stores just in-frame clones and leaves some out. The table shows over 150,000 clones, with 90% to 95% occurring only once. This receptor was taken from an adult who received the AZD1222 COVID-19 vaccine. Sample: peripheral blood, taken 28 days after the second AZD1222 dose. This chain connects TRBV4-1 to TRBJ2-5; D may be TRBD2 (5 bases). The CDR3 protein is CASSVPLGRMETQYF. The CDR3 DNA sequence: TGCGCCAGCAGCGTTCCTTTGGGGAGAATGGAGACCCAGTACTTC.